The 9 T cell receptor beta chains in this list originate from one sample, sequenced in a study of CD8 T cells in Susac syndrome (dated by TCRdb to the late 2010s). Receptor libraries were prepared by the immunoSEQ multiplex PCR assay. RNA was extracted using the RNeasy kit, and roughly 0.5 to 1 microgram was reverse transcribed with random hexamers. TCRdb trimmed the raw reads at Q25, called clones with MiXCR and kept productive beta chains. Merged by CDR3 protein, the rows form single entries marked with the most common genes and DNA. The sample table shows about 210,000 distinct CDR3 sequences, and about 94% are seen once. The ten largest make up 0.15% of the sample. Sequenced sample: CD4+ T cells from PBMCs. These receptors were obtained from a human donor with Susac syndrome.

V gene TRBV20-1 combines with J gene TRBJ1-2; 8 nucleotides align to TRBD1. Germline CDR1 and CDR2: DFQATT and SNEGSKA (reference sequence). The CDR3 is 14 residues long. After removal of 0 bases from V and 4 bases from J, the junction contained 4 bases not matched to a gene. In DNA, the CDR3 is TGCAGTGCTAGAGAGTCAGGGGGCACCTATGGCTACACCTTC. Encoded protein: CSARESGGTYGYTF.

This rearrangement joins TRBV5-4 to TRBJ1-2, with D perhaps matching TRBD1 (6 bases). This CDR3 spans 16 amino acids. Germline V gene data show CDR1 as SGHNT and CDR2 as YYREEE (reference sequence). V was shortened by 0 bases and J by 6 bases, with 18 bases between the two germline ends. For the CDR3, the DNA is TGTGCCAGCAGCTTGGGTGCCCCAAGCGCAGGGGATGGCTACACCTTC. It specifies CASSLGAPSAGDGYTF.

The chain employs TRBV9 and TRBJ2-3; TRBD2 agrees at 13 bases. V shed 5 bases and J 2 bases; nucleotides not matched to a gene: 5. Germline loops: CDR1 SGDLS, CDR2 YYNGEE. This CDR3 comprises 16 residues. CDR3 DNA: TGTGCCAGCAGTTGGACTAGCGGGGGATACACAGATACGCAGTATTTT. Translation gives CASSWTSGGYTDTQYF.

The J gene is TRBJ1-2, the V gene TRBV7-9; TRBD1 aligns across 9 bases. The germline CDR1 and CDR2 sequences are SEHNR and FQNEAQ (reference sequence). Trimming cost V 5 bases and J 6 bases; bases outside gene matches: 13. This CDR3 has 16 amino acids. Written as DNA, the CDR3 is TGTGCCAGCAGCCCGAACCACTCGGGACAGGGAAATGGCTACACCTTC. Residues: CASSPNHSGQGNGYTF.

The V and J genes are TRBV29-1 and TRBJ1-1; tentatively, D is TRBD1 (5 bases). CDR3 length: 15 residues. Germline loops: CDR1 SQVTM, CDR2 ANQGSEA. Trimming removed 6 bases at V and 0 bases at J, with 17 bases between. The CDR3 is CSVGTGGRMNTEAFF. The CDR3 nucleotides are TGCAGCGTGGGGACGGGAGGGCGTATGAACACTGAAGCTTTCTTT.

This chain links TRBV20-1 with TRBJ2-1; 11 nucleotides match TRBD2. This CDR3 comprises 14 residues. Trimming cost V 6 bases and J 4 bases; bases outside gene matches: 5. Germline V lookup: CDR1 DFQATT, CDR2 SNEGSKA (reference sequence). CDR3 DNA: TGCAGTGCCCTAGCGGGGGGCTTGTACAATGAGCAGTTCTTC. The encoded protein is CSALAGGLYNEQFF.

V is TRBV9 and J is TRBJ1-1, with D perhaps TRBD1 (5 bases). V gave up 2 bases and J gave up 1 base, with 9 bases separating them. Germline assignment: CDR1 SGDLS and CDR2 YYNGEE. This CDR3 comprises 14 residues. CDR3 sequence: CASSVGGQNTEAFF. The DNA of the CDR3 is TGTGCCAGCAGCGTTGGGGGTCAGAACACTGAAGCTTTCTTT.

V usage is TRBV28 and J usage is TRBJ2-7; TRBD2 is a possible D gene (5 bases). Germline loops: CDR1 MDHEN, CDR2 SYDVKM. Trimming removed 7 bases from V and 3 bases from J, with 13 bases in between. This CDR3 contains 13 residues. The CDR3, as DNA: TGTGCCAGCACCTTACCTGCGGGCTACGAGCAGTACTTC. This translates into CASTLPAGYEQYF.

The CDR3 here is CAGAPGQRNEKLFF. The CDR3 nucleotides read TGTGCCGGGGCACCGGGACAGAGAAATGAAAAACTGTTTTTT. J is TRBJ1-4 and V is TRBV30; 7 positions agree with TRBD1. The CDR3 loop spans 14 amino acids. V gave up 8 bases and J gave up 5 bases; unmatched junction bases: 11. From germline, CDR1 is GTSNPN and CDR2 SVGIG (reference sequence).